The rows below give T cell receptor beta chains drawn from one sample of a study of cytomegalovirus exposure and HLA in healthy donors. Only in-frame clones appear in the TCRdb table, and some are missing; sequencing was by immunoSEQ multiplex PCR. The data show roughly 160,000 clones, about 82% seen once. The sequenced material came from PBMCs. These receptors were obtained from a woman aged 30 to 39 in good health and CMV-seropositive. Each CDR3 is given with its conserved first and last residue. The order of the fields is D gene, clone size, V gene, J gene, CDR3 protein, CDR3 DNA. The D gene is left open where the match is weak. The size entry is marked missing in some rows and otherwise reads once, few, many or a size class.

D: -; size: -; V: TRBV5-6; J: TRBJ2-1; CDR3: CASSLIAGLNNEQFF; DNA: TGTGCCAGCAGCTTGATTGCTGGACTTAACAATGAGCAGTTCTTC
D: -; size: -; V: TRBV6-1; J: TRBJ1-4; CDR3: CASSEFLSGPPAGQLEEKLFF; DNA: TGTGCCAGCAGTGAATTTTTGTCTGGGCCTCCGGCCGGCCAGCTTGAGGAAAAACTGTTTTTT
D: TRBD1; size: once; V: TRBV7-3; J: TRBJ2-2; CDR3: CASSLTRDRVYTGELFF; DNA: TGTGCCAGCAGCTTAACGCGGGACAGGGTGTACACCGGGGAGCTGTTTTTT
D: -; size: -; V: TRBV7-3; J: TRBJ2-3; CDR3: CASSLTGGETDTQYF; DNA: TGTGCCAGCAGCTTAACCGGCGGAGAGACAGATACGCAGTATTTT
D: TRBD1; size: -; V: TRBV2; J: TRBJ1-1; CDR3: CASSEAQGATTEAFF; DNA: TGTGCCAGCAGTGAAGCGCAGGGGGCGACCACTGAAGCTTTCTTT
D: TRBD1; size: few; V: TRBV6-1; J: TRBJ2-3; CDR3: CASSESTGGEADTQYF; DNA: TGTGCCAGCAGTGAATCGACAGGGGGGGAAGCAGATACGCAGTATTTT
D: TRBD1; size: -; V: TRBV5-1; J: TRBJ1-4; CDR3: CASSTGTDIREKLFF; DNA: TGCGCCAGCAGCACCGGGACAGACATCAGGGAAAAACTGTTTTTT
D: TRBD1; size: -; V: TRBV4-1; J: TRBJ1-5; CDR3: CASSQPQGQLNQPQHF; DNA: TGCGCCAGCAGCCAACCCCAGGGACAGCTAAATCAGCCCCAGCATTTT
D: TRBD1; size: -; V: TRBV5-1; J: TRBJ1-2; CDR3: CASSLRQGNYGYTF; DNA: TGCGCCAGCAGTCTCCGACAGGGCAACTATGGCTACACCTTC
D: -; size: -; V: TRBV7-6; J: TRBJ2-5; CDR3: CASSPRTGSTETQYF; DNA: TGTGCCAGCAGCCCGCGGACGGGAAGCACGGAGACCCAGTACTTC
D: -; size: -; V: TRBV28; J: TRBJ1-2; CDR3: CASSLRGQGVEVLYGYTF; DNA: TGTGCCAGCAGTTTGCGGGGCCAGGGAGTGGAAGTTTTGTACGGCTACACCTTC
D: TRBD1; size: -; V: TRBV10-3; J: TRBJ1-2; CDR3: CAISGAQGAGYGYTF; DNA: TGTGCCATCAGTGGCGCACAGGGGGCAGGCTATGGCTACACCTTC
D: -; size: -; V: TRBV4-2; J: TRBJ1-5; CDR3: CASSQVGGSNQPQHF; DNA: TGTGCCAGCAGCCAAGTAGGCGGAAGCAATCAGCCCCAGCATTTT
D: -; size: once; V: TRBV6-1; J: TRBJ1-6; CDR3: CASSEAGAGQSYNSPLHF; DNA: TGTGCCAGCAGTGAAGCAGGAGCAGGACAGTCCTATAATTCACCCCTCCACTTT
D: -; size: -; V: TRBV28; J: TRBJ1-1; CDR3: CASSLSSWQGAEAFF; DNA: TGTGCCAGCAGTTTATCCTCCTGGCAGGGTGCTGAAGCTTTCTTT
D: -; size: once; V: TRBV9; J: TRBJ1-2; CDR3: CASSVGKGPYGYTF; DNA: TGTGCCAGCAGCGTTGGAAAGGGGCCCTATGGCTACACCTTC
D: TRBD1; size: -; V: TRBV7-8; J: TRBJ1-1; CDR3: CASSPGTGEGSAEAFF; DNA: TGTGCCAGCAGCCCAGGGACAGGGGAGGGGTCAGCTGAAGCTTTCTTT
D: -; size: -; V: TRBV19; J: TRBJ2-5; CDR3: CASSAMTAQETQYF; DNA: TGTGCCAGCTCCGCGATGACAGCACAAGAGACCCAGTACTTC
D: -; size: -; V: TRBV19; J: TRBJ1-1; CDR3: CASSPSRVSKPEAFF; DNA: TGTGCCAGTAGTCCATCCAGGGTCAGTAAGCCTGAAGCTTTCTTT
D: TRBD1; size: -; V: TRBV10-3; J: TRBJ2-7; CDR3: CAIRVSGTGASEQYF; DNA: TGTGCCATCAGGGTATCCGGGACAGGGGCGAGCGAGCAGTACTTC
D: TRBD1; size: once; V: TRBV5-1; J: TRBJ2-7; CDR3: CASSLGWGQTYEQYF; DNA: TGCGCCAGCAGCTTGGGCTGGGGACAGACCTACGAGCAGTACTTC
D: -; size: -; V: TRBV2; J: TRBJ1-1; CDR3: CASTPGWTETNTEAFF; DNA: TGTGCCAGCACCCCCGGGTGGACAGAGACGAACACTGAAGCTTTCTTT
D: -; size: -; V: TRBV6-6; J: TRBJ2-2; CDR3: CASSLTPQGTGELFF; DNA: TGTGCCAGCAGTTTAACACCACAGGGTACCGGGGAGCTGTTTTTT